This TCR beta chain was found in a study of shared clonotypes between healthy human individuals. Findings and caveats of the study: Few donors limited the genetic and exposure-history diversity represented. For sorted subsets, rarefaction showed incomplete sequencing despite large depth.

Concerning this clone: Antigen unknown.

Donors included only healthy HIV-negative adults lacking recent acute infections or vaccinations. Caucasian adults residing in Nashville, Tennessee made up all the donors. Germline values: CDR1 SQVTM, CDR2 ANQGSEA. V lost 3 bases and J lost 6; bases outside the gene matches: 4. The CDR3 loop spans 13 amino acids. Sequencing used immunoSEQ multiplex PCR; TCRdb keeps in-frame clones, though not all of them. Among about 600,000 clones listed, around 97% were seen once. Sequenced sample: naive CD4+ T cells sorted from blood. Subset specified: CD45RA+ positively selected. This clonotype was sampled from a woman aged 25-40 years in good health. The chain combines TRBV29-1 with TRBJ2-1; 8 bases match TRBD1. As DNA, the CDR3 is TGCAGCGTTGAGAGACAGGGGACCAATGAGCAGTTCTTC. Protein sequence: CSVERQGTNEQFF.